These 3 T cell receptor beta chains came from one sample sequenced in a study of shared clonotypes between healthy human individuals. Clones were read by immunoSEQ multiplex PCR, and TCRdb kept only the in-frame ones, dropping some. Here the sample spans approximately 2,000,000 clones, about 90% being singletons. Material for sequencing was naive CD4+ T cells from PBMCs. Described subset: CD45RA+ positively selected. Every receptor here comes from a man younger than 35 in good health. Some clones in this sample may be carry-over from other donors' samples.

The CDR3 nucleotides are TGTGCCAGCAGCTTGGGGACTGCCAACCAAGAGACCCAGTACTTC. Residues: CASSLGTANQETQYF. V gene TRBV5-4 combines with J gene TRBJ2-5, with a tentative D call TRBD2 (5 bases). CDR1 is SGHNT, CDR2 YYREEE, per germline (reference sequence). The V and J ends lost 0 bases and 0 bases respectively, with 9 bases between them. The CDR3 covers 15 residues.

This chain uses TRBV27 with TRBJ1-6; D might be TRBD1 (5 bases). CDR1 and CDR2 from the germline V gene are MNHEY and SMNVEV (reference sequence). The CDR3 loop spans 13 amino acids. V was cut by 10 bases and J by 6 bases, with 13 bases left in between. Here the CDR3 reads CATRGVSNSPLHF. The DNA of the CDR3 is TGTGCCACGAGGGGTGTGAGTAATTCACCCCTCCACTTT.

The chain has TRBV5-6 and TRBJ2-7, with 8 bases fitting TRBD1. Trimming took 3 bases from V and 4 from J; bases not matched to a gene: 9. Germline V gives CDR1 SGHDT, CDR2 YYEEEE. The CDR3 has 15 amino acids. The CDR3 sequence: CASSSPTTGGYEQYF. The CDR3 bases are TGTGCCAGCAGCTCGCCCACTACAGGGGGATACGAGCAGTACTTC.